The 17 T cell receptor beta chains reported below all come from one sample, sequenced in a study of blood T cell repertoires in COVID-19. The data were produced by immunoSEQ multiplex PCR, yet TCRdb's version contains in-frame clones alone and is incomplete. This sample carries 100,000 to 150,000 clones, almost 70% of them seen once, and the ten largest clones take approximately 2%. The sample consisted of peripheral blood. The receptors stem from a woman in her seventies with acute or convalescent COVID-19.

The rearrangement uses TRBV5-1 and TRBJ2-7; maybe TRBD2 (6 bases). There are 14 residues in the CDR3. The V gene lost 1 base and the J gene lost 7 bases, with 15 bases spanning the gap. CDR1 SGHRS and CDR2 YFSETQ come from the germline V gene. The CDR3 DNA reads as TGCGCCAGCAGCTTGATAGGGGACCGGGGGGAGCAGTACTTC. Encoded protein: CASSLIGDRGEQYF.

This clone was recorded at least ten times. The gene calls are TRBV10-1 and TRBJ2-2; tentatively, D is TRBD1 (6 bases). This CDR3 comprises 13 residues. The germline gives CDR1 WNHNN, CDR2 SYGVQD (reference sequence). V was clipped by 2 bases and J by 6 bases, with 7 bases between them. The CDR3 region is CASSETGSGELFF. CDR3 nucleotides: TGCGCCAGCAGTGAGACAGGGTCCGGGGAGCTGTTTTTT.

J is TRBJ1-2 and V is TRBV29-1, with 8 bases aligning to TRBD1. CDR3 size: 12 residues. The V and J ends lost 7 bases and 2 bases, in that order; junction bases with no gene match: 3. Germline CDR1 SQVTM, CDR2 ANQGSEA. CDR3 coding DNA: TGCAGCGCCCGGACAGGGAACTATGGCTACACCTTC. As protein: CSARTGNYGYTF.

In this sample, this clone turned up once. The chain carries TRBV18 and TRBJ2-7, with D possibly being TRBD2 (6 bases). The V gene's germline CDR1 is KGHSH and CDR2 LQKENI. V was cut by 0 bases and J by 2 bases, with 11 bases left in between. The CDR3 runs to 15 residues. The CDR3 protein is CASSPPGTPTYEQYF. The CDR3 region has the DNA TGTGCCAGCTCACCACCCGGGACTCCTACCTACGAGCAGTACTTC.

The chain is built from TRBV5-1 and TRBJ1-2; perhaps TRBD1 as D (6 bases). Germline V gene data show CDR1 as SGHRS and CDR2 as YFSETQ. This CDR3 region has 15 residues. V was clipped by 1 base and J by 0 bases, with 10 bases between them. The CDR3 DNA is TGCGCCAGCAGCTTGACAGGGACCGCTAACTATGGCTACACCTTC. Its translation is CASSLTGTANYGYTF.

The chain recombines TRBV5-6 with TRBJ1-2, with D unclear. Per the germline V gene, CDR1 is SGHDT and CDR2 is YYEEEE. V was trimmed by 1 base and J by 4 bases, leaving 8 bases between them. This CDR3 has 13 amino acids. The CDR3 loop reads CASSLNGLYGYTF. CDR3 in DNA: TGTGCCAGCAGCTTGAATGGACTCTATGGCTACACCTTC.

V is TRBV6-1 and J is TRBJ2-1, with a weak D call TRBD2 (5 bases). Germline V gives CDR1 MNHNS, CDR2 SASEGT. The CDR3 loop spans 14 amino acids. Trimming took off 3 bases at V and 4 bases at J, with 10 bases between the two ends. In DNA, the CDR3 is TGTGCCAGCAGTGAGGGAGTGGGGTACAATGAGCAGTTCTTC. This encodes CASSEGVGYNEQFF.

The rearrangement uses TRBV27 and TRBJ1-2, with a tentative D call TRBD1 (6 bases). Trimming cost V 6 bases and J 4 bases, with 24 bases left between them. This CDR3 has 17 amino acids. Germline CDR1 reads MNHEY; CDR2 reads SMNVEV (reference sequence). CDR3 amino acids: CASSQRRDTPWGYGYTF. Written as DNA, the CDR3 is TGTGCCAGCAGCCAACGCCGGGACACCCCCTGGGGCTATGGCTACACCTTC.

The chain carries TRBV10-3 and TRBJ2-7; 8 bases align to TRBD1. Germline CDR1 and CDR2: ENHRY and SYGVKD. The CDR3 is made up of 14 amino acids. Unmatched junction bases numbered 7, after V lost 3 bases and J lost 6 bases. The CDR3, as DNA: TGTGCCATCAGTGACTTGACAGGGGTATCCGAGCAGTACTTC. This codes for CAISDLTGVSEQYF.

The CDR3 sequence is CSVTVRDYGYTF. Here the CDR3 DNA reads TGCAGCGTTACCGTCAGGGACTATGGCTACACCTTC. V is TRBV29-1 and J is TRBJ1-2; D may be TRBD1 (5 bases). Germline assignment: CDR1 SQVTM and CDR2 ANQGSEA. The CDR3 is 12 amino acids. The V end lost 5 bases, the J end lost 3 bases, and 10 bases lay between the germline ends.

For the CDR3, the DNA is TGTGCCATCAGCCGAGCGGGTGGTGGGGCCAACGTCCTGACTTTC. Its protein product is CAISRAGGGANVLTF. The chain employs TRBV10-3 and TRBJ2-6; D is perhaps TRBD2 (6 bases). V lost 6 bases and J 3 bases, leaving 12 bases between the germline ends. This CDR3 region has 15 residues. Per the germline V gene, CDR1 is ENHRY and CDR2 is SYGVKD.

J is TRBJ1-2 and V is TRBV7-2, with 7 bases fitting TRBD1. With 4 bases clipped from V and 3 bases from J, the junction kept 5 bases outside the gene matches. The CDR3 runs 14 residues. Germline V lookup: CDR1 SGHTA, CDR2 FQGNSA. CDR3 nucleotide sequence: TGTGCCAGCAGCTCCAGGACAGGCTACTATGGCTACACCTTC. Amino acid sequence: CASSSRTGYYGYTF.

This clone occurred a few times. The V call is TRBV12-3 or TRBV12-4, the J call TRBJ1-1, with TRBD1 matching 7 bases. The trim removed 0 bases at V and 10 bases at J, leaving 5 bases unmatched. CDR3 length equals 13 residues. The CDR3 sequence: CASSLARDSGAFF. CDR3 sequence (DNA): TGTGCCAGCAGTTTAGCAAGGGACAGCGGAGCTTTCTTT.

The chain employs TRBV16 and TRBJ2-7, with a weak D call TRBD1 (6 bases). Germline lookup yields CDR1 KGHSY and CDR2 FQNENV. CDR3 length: 14 residues. The ends were cut back, 4 bases at V and 6 bases at J, with 16 bases in the middle. The chain's CDR3 is CASSPGVGGSEQYF. DNA for the CDR3: TGTGCCAGCAGCCCCGGTGTAGGGGGTAGCGAGCAGTACTTC.

The rearrangement joins TRBV19 to TRBJ2-5, with 7 nucleotides matching TRBD2. The CDR3 has 13 residues. From germline, CDR1 is LNHDA and CDR2 SQIVND (reference sequence). V lost 7 bases to trimming and J lost 5 bases; unmatched junction nucleotides: 7. CDR3: CASKVNGRETQYF. The CDR3 DNA sequence: TGTGCCAGTAAAGTAAACGGGAGGGAGACCCAGTACTTC.

This chain connects TRBV6-2 or TRBV6-3 to TRBJ1-6, with D unresolved. Germline V gene data show CDR1 as MNHEY and CDR2 as SVGEGT. This CDR3 is built from 17 residues. The V and J ends lost 6 bases and 7 bases respectively, with 22 bases between them. The CDR3 reads CASSHPPSGLWNSPLHF. The CDR3, as DNA: TGTGCCAGCAGCCACCCCCCCAGCGGGCTCTGGAATTCACCCCTCCACTTT.

The J gene is TRBJ1-1, the V gene TRBV28; D perhaps matches TRBD1 (5 bases). V was trimmed by 4 bases and J by 0 bases, leaving 15 bases between them. Germline CDR1 is MDHEN and CDR2 is SYDVKM. The CDR3 length is 16 residues. The CDR3 DNA reads as TGTGCCAGCAGTTCCGAGGGACTGCAATTGAACACTGAAGCTTTCTTT. Protein: CASSSEGLQLNTEAFF.